One sample yielded the 9 T cell receptor beta chains listed below, sequenced in a study of blood T cell repertoires in COVID-19. Clones were read by immunoSEQ multiplex PCR, and TCRdb kept only the in-frame ones, dropping some. The sample includes roughly 430,000 clones, roughly 88% of them seen just once. Sequencing was done on a sample of PBMCs or T cells enriched from blood (not recorded which). The receptors stem from a woman in her 40s with acute COVID-19.

V usage is TRBV14 and J usage is TRBJ1-1; D unclear. This CDR3 contains 13 residues. The V gene lost 4 bases and the J gene lost 6 bases, with 12 bases spanning the gap. The germline gives CDR1 SGHDN, CDR2 FVKESK. The DNA for the CDR3 is TGTGCCAGCAGCCCGAATGGAGGCTCTGAAGCTTTCTTT. It translates to CASSPNGGSEAFF. Supplemented by reference TRBV14 and TRBJ1-1, the full variable domain reads EAGVTQFPSHSVIEKGQTVTLRCDPISGHDNLYWYRRVMGKEIKFLLHFVKESKQDESGMPNNRFLAERTGGTYSTLKVQPAELEDSGVYFCASSPNGGSEAFFGQGTRLTVV.

This clone turned up a few times. The genes are TRBV7-8 and TRBJ2-5; D not certain. The germline gives CDR1 SGHVS, CDR2 FQNEAQ. The V end was cut by 5 bases, the J end by 3 bases, with 19 bases between. CDR3 length: 16 amino acids. CDR3 sequence (DNA): TGTGCCAGCAGCCAAGTCCGGGTCCAAGGTAAAGAGACCCAGTACTTC. Translated, it gives CASSQVRVQGKETQYF.

This chain's CDR3 is CATRTGRTEAFF. In DNA form, the CDR3 reads TGTGCCACACGGACAGGGCGGACTGAAGCTTTCTTT. The rearrangement links TRBV12-3 or TRBV12-4 to TRBJ1-1; 8 positions match TRBD1. CDR3 size: 12 residues. V lost 10 bases, J lost 5 bases, and 6 bases stayed unmatched.

This clone has just one count. This rearrangement joins TRBV15 to TRBJ2-6; 9 bases are shared with TRBD1. The V gene's germline CDR1 is LNHNV and CDR2 YYDKDF (reference sequence). Losses at the gene ends were 5 bases for V and 4 bases for J; bases not matched to a gene: 3. This CDR3 is built from 15 residues. The CDR3 protein is CATSGQGSGANVLTF. CDR3 coding DNA: TGTGCCACCAGCGGACAGGGGAGCGGGGCCAACGTCCTGACTTTC.

The count of this clone is one. The rearrangement links TRBV10-3 to TRBJ2-1; D gene uncertain. V lost 6 bases and J 5 bases, leaving 17 bases between the germline ends. Germline-derived CDR1 and CDR2 are ENHRY and SYGVKD. This CDR3 region has 15 residues. CDR3 region: CAISGGELKNNEQFF. CDR3 DNA: TGTGCCATCAGCGGCGGTGAATTGAAGAACAATGAGCAGTTCTTC.

The chain uses TRBV19 and TRBJ1-6; D is unclear. The CDR3 sequence is 15 residues long. V lost 5 bases to trimming and J lost 6 bases, with 14 bases between them. Per germline, CDR1 LNHDA and CDR2 SQIVND (reference sequence). This chain's CDR3 is CASSAEREVNSPLHF. The CDR3 DNA sequence: TGTGCCAGTAGTGCGGAACGGGAAGTTAATTCACCCCTCCACTTT.

The chain joins TRBV27 to TRBJ1-5; D ambiguous. CDR3 length: 15 amino acids. Between the trimmed V and J ends, which lost 0 bases and 4 bases, there was a span of 10 bases. Looked up from germline, CDR1 is MNHEY and CDR2 is SMNVEV (reference sequence). The CDR3 bases are TGTGCCAGCAGTTTATCGCCGACAACTAATCAGCCCCAGCATTTT. Its translation is CASSLSPTTNQPQHF.

V usage is TRBV30 and J usage is TRBJ2-7; D is perhaps TRBD1 (5 bases). Between the trimmed V and J ends, which lost 5 bases and 0 bases, there was a span of 5 bases. This CDR3 contains 11 residues. Germline V lookup: CDR1 GTSNPN, CDR2 SVGIG (reference sequence). The CDR3 spells CAWDSSYEQYF. CDR3 DNA: TGTGCCTGGGACAGCTCCTACGAGCAGTACTTC. The whole variable domain, remainder taken from reference TRBV30 and TRBJ2-7, is SQTIHQWPATLVQPVGSPLSLECTVEGTSNPNLYWYRQAAGRGLQLLFYSVGIGQISSEVPQNLSASRPQDRQFILSSKKLLLSDSGFYLCAWDSSYEQYFGPGTRLTVT.

CDR3 in amino acids: CASSSGRREETQYF. CDR3 DNA sequence: TGTGCCAGCAGCTCCGGACGGAGGGAAGAGACCCAGTACTTC. The rearrangement joins TRBV7-9 to TRBJ2-5; TRBD2 is a possible D gene (6 bases). Germline loops: CDR1 SEHNR, CDR2 FQNEAQ (reference sequence). The CDR3 sequence is 14 residues long. The V end lost 4 bases, the J end lost 3 bases, and 12 bases lay between the germline ends.